One and the same sample provided the 20 T cell receptor beta chains below, sequenced in a study of blood T cell repertoires in COVID-19. Profiling relied on immunoSEQ multiplex PCR, and the TCRdb table lists in-frame clones only, not all of them. The data show fewer than 150,000 clones, with around 83% seen just once and 15% to 20% held by the top ten. The sequenced sample was PBMCs or T cells enriched from blood (not recorded which). The origin of the receptors is a man younger than 40 who had recovered from COVID-19.

The count of this clone is one. For the CDR3, the DNA is TGTGCCACCAGACAGGAGAGCACAGATACGCAGTATTTT. It yields the protein CATRQESTDTQYF. The chain uses TRBV15 and TRBJ2-3, with D possibly being TRBD1 (5 bases). The CDR3 totals 13 residues. Deletions cut 6 bases from V and 0 bases from J, with 7 bases between. Germline CDR1 reads LNHNV; CDR2 reads YYDKDF (reference sequence).

Only a few counts were recorded for this clone. The chain links TRBV28 to TRBJ2-6, with no clear D. With 4 bases removed from V and 1 base from J, the gap between germline ends came to 14 bases. This CDR3 comprises 17 residues. Germline V CDR1 and CDR2: MDHEN, SYDVKM. The DNA of the CDR3 is TGTGCCAGCAGTTCGCCGATCCGGTTATCTGGGGCCAACGTCCTGACTTTC. This translates into CASSSPIRLSGANVLTF.

V gene TRBV9 combines with J gene TRBJ2-1; 8 bases line up with TRBD2. J was trimmed by 5 bases and V by 6 bases; bases with no gene match: 7. Germline V gene sequence: CDR1 SGDLS, CDR2 YYNGEE. The CDR3 extends over 14 amino acids. CDR3 coding DNA: TGTGCCAGCACCCCGAGCGGGGGTCACAATGAGCAGTTCTTC. Amino acid sequence: CASTPSGGHNEQFF.

The sample holds a few counts of this clone. The chain carries TRBV20-1 and TRBJ1-5; D is uncertain. The CDR3 spans 13 residues. CDR1 is DFQATT, CDR2 SNEGSKA, per germline (reference sequence). V was cut by 3 bases and J by 3 bases, with 9 bases left in between. CDR3 sequence reads: CSASLDANQPQHF. CDR3 bases: TGCAGTGCTAGTTTAGATGCCAATCAGCCCCAGCATTTT.

The rearrangement uses TRBV27 and TRBJ2-3; TRBD2 agrees at 8 bases. Germline trimming cut 5 bases from V and 0 bases from J; bases unmatched to any gene: 16. There are 19 residues in the CDR3. Germline values: CDR1 MNHEY, CDR2 SMNVEV (reference sequence). The DNA of the CDR3 is TGTGCCAGCAGTGTCCCCATGATTCCGGGGGGGCCCAGCACAGATACGCAGTATTTT. This encodes CASSVPMIPGGPSTDTQYF.

This chain uses TRBV6-5 with TRBJ1-1; D is undetermined. Trimming stripped 2 bases from V and 6 bases from J, with 10 bases between. The CDR3 has 13 residues. The germline V gene encodes CDR1 MNHEY and CDR2 SVGAGI. CDR3 in amino acids: CASSYAGRAEAFF. The CDR3 region has the DNA TGTGCCAGCAGTTACGCCGGCCGGGCTGAAGCTTTCTTT.

The V call is TRBV4-1, the J call TRBJ2-6; 9 bases align to TRBD2. This CDR3 spans 17 amino acids. J gave up 0 bases and V 3 bases, and 3 bases lay outside the gene matches. CDR1 and CDR2 from the germline V gene are MGHRA and YSYEKL. This CDR3 reads CASSQAGGISGANVLTF. The CDR3 DNA is TGCGCCAGCAGCCAGGCGGGGGGGATCTCTGGGGCCAACGTCCTGACTTTC.

This sequence joins TRBV10-3 and TRBJ1-2; 9 bases line up with TRBD1. In germline, CDR1 is ENHRY, CDR2 SYGVKD. V lost 6 bases and J lost 8; bases outside the gene matches: 13. The CDR3 extends over 15 amino acids. The CDR3 nucleotides read TGTGCCATCAGCCCGGGACAGGGTGGAACTAGAGGCTACACCTTC. Its protein product is CAISPGQGGTRGYTF.

The chain couples TRBV10-3 to TRBJ2-7, with 8 bases aligning to TRBD1. The ends lost 8 bases at V and 7 bases at J; junction bases unmatched: 7. Germline V gives CDR1 ENHRY, CDR2 SYGVKD. CDR3 length: 12 residues. CDR3 DNA: TGTGCCATCGGGCAGGGGGCGGGGGAGCAGTACGTC. It translates to CAIGQGAGEQYV.

The chain recombines TRBV30 with TRBJ1-4; D possibly corresponds to TRBD1 (6 bases). Germline V lookup: CDR1 GTSNPN, CDR2 SVGIG (reference sequence). The length of the CDR3 is 12 residues. Trimming shortened V by 3 bases and J by 5 bases, and 7 bases separated the two germline ends. The DNA of the CDR3 is TGTGCCTGGAGCGGACAGAATGAAAAACTGTTTTTT. Encoded protein: CAWSGQNEKLFF.

This clone was detected once. This chain links TRBV27 with TRBJ2-1, with TRBD2 matching over 12 bases. V shed 6 bases, J shed 5 bases, and the junction held 8 bases outside the gene matches. The CDR3 is 16 residues long. In germline, CDR1 is MNHEY, CDR2 SMNVEV (reference sequence). This CDR3 reads CASSRGLAGHNNEQFF. CDR3 in DNA: TGTGCCAGCAGCCGAGGACTAGCGGGACATAACAATGAGCAGTTCTTC.

This clone showed up just a few times. The chain links TRBV5-4 to TRBJ2-1, with 8 bases aligning to TRBD2. Germline V gene lookup returns CDR1 SGHNT and CDR2 YYREEE (reference sequence). Unmatched junction bases numbered 9, after V lost 4 bases and J lost 6 bases. CDR3 length: 15 amino acids. The CDR3 region is CASSPREGLGNEQFF. The CDR3 bases are TGTGCCAGCAGCCCCCGGGAGGGCCTTGGCAATGAGCAGTTCTTC.

The V call is TRBV6-1, the J call TRBJ2-5; 10 bases are shared with TRBD1. CDR3 length equals 16 residues. CDR1 is MNHNS, CDR2 SASEGT, per germline. The V and J ends lost 4 bases and 1 base, in that order; junction bases with no gene match: 6. This CDR3 is CASSVDRGQLQETQYF. As DNA, the CDR3 is TGTGCCAGCAGTGTCGACAGGGGGCAGCTCCAAGAGACCCAGTACTTC.

This chain links TRBV10-2 with TRBJ2-7; 11 nucleotides agree with TRBD2. V lost 6 bases, J lost 2 bases, and 6 bases stayed unmatched. Germline CDR1 and CDR2: WSHSY and SAAADI. The CDR3 loop spans 15 amino acids. The CDR3 nucleotides read TGCGCCAGCAGAGCCGGGACTAGCGGCCCCTACGAGCAGTACTTC. This sequence encodes CASRAGTSGPYEQYF.

The chain uses TRBV29-1 and TRBJ2-7; 11 bases match TRBD2. The CDR3 is made up of 14 amino acids. V lost 3 bases, J lost 3 bases, and 4 bases stayed unmatched. CDR1 is SQVTM and CDR2 is ANQGSEA in the germline V gene. Written as DNA, the CDR3 is TGCAGCGTTGACAGTACTAGCGGGGGCTACGAGCAGTACTTC. This sequence encodes CSVDSTSGGYEQYF.

The V gene is TRBV5-5, the J gene TRBJ2-7; 8 bases align to TRBD1. V gave up 1 base and J gave up 6 bases; unmatched junction bases: 6. Looked up from germline, CDR1 is SGHKS and CDR2 is YYEKEE (reference sequence). This CDR3 is built from 14 residues. The CDR3 DNA reads TGTGCCAGCAGCTTGCAGGGGGCGTCACGCGAGCAGTACTTC. It yields the protein CASSLQGASREQYF.

This chain joins TRBV6-5 and TRBJ2-2, with no clear D. V gave up 5 bases and J gave up 5 bases, with 6 bases separating them. CDR1 is MNHEY and CDR2 is SVGAGI in the germline V gene. The length of the CDR3 is 12 residues. DNA for the CDR3: TGTGCCAGCAGTCGCGTTACCGGGGAGCTGTTTTTT. Translated, it gives CASSRVTGELFF.

The V gene is TRBV7-3, the J gene TRBJ2-3; D unresolved. Trimming pared 2 bases from V and 1 base from J, leaving 10 bases between. From germline, CDR1 is SGHTA and CDR2 FQGTGA. The CDR3 runs 15 residues. CDR3 protein: CASSLAAPGTDTQYF. The CDR3 DNA is TGTGCCAGCAGCTTAGCGGCTCCGGGCACAGATACGCAGTATTTT.

The genes are TRBV6-5 and TRBJ1-1, with D hard to call. V was cut by 0 bases and J by 0 bases, with 8 bases left in between. This CDR3 region has 15 residues. Germline assignment: CDR1 MNHEY and CDR2 SVGAGI. The CDR3 loop reads CASSYSSALNTEAFF. CDR3 nucleotides: TGTGCCAGCAGTTACTCGAGTGCGCTGAACACTGAAGCTTTCTTT.

The rearrangement links TRBV7-9 to TRBJ1-2; 9 bases align to TRBD1. This CDR3 region has 18 residues. Germline CDR1 SEHNR, CDR2 FQNEAQ (reference sequence). The J segment lost 3 bases and the V segment lost 4 bases, leaving 15 bases of the junction unmatched. CDR3 DNA sequence: TGTGCCAGCAGCTCGATAGACAGGGGGAGATCCGCCTACTATGGCTACACCTTC. Protein: CASSSIDRGRSAYYGYTF.